This TCR beta chain is drawn from a study of cytotoxic CD8 clonotypes in ibrutinib-treated CLL. Libraries were prepared by immunoSEQ multiplex PCR; TCRdb keeps only in-frame clonotypes and omits some of them. The data show 250,000 to 350,000 clones, with less than 85% seen just once and roughly 5% held by the top ten. The TCR beta libraries used approximately 2 micrograms of genomic DNA that came from cryopreserved PBMCs. This clone appeared a single time. The germline CDR1 and CDR2 sequences are SGHRS and YFSETQ. There are 24 residues in the CDR3. Trimming removed 7 bases from V and 0 bases from J; junction bases left unmatched: 34.

This rearrangement joins TRBV5-1 to TRBJ1-5; 7 nucleotides line up with TRBD1. Sequenced material: PBMCs, taken at disease progression, from a patient treated with ibrutinib. This receptor was taken from a human donor with chronic lymphocytic leukemia. In nucleotides, the CDR3 is TGCGCCAGCCGGGTCTTGGGTAAAGGATGGGACAGACGGATTGGGTGGTATAGCAATCAGCCCCAGCATTTT. This codes for CASRVLGKGWDRRIGWYSNQPQHF.